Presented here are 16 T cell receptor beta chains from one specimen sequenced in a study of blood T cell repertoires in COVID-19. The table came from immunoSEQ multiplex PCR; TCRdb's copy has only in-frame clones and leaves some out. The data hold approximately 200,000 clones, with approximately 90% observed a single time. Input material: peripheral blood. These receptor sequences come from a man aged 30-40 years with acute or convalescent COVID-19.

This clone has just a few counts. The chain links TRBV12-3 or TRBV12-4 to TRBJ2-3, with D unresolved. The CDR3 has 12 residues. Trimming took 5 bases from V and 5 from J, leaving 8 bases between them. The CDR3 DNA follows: TGTGCCAGCAGTCTTCTTCGAGATACGCAGTATTTT. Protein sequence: CASSLLRDTQYF.

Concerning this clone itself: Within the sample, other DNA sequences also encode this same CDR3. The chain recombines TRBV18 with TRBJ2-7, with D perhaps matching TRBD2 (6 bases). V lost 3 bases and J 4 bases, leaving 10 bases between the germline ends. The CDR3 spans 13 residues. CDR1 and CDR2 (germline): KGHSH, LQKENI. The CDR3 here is CASSPGLTYEQYF. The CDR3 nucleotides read TGTGCCAGCTCACCGGGACTGACTTACGAGCAGTACTTC. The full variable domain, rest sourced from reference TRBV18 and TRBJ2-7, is NAGVMQNPRHLVRRRGQEARLRCSPMKGHSHVYWYRQLPEEGLKFMVYLQKENIIDESGMPKERFSAEFPKEGPSILRIQQVVRGDSAAYFCASSPGLTYEQYFGPGTRLTVT.

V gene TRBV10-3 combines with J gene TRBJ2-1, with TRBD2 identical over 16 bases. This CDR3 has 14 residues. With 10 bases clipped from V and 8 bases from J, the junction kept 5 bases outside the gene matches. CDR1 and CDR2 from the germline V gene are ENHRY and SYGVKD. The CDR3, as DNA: TGTGCCACATCCGGGACTAGCGGGGGGGATGAGCAGTTCTTC. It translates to CATSGTSGGDEQFF.

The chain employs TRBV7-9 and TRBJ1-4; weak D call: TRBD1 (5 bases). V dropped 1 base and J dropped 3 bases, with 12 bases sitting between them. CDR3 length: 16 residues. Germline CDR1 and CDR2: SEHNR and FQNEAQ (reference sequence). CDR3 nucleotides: TGTGCCAGCAGCTTAGGGACATTCATAGCTAATGAAAAACTGTTTTTT. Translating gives CASSLGTFIANEKLFF.

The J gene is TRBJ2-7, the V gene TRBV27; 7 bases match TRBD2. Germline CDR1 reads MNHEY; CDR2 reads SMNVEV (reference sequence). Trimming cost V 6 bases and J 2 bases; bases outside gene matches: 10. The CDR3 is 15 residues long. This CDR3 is CASRFFGGGTYEQYF. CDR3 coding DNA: TGTGCCAGCAGATTCTTTGGGGGGGGGACCTACGAGCAGTACTTC.

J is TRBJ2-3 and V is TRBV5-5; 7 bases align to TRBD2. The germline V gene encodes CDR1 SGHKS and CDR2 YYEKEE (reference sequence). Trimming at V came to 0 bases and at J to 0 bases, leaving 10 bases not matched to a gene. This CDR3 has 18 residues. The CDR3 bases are TGTGCCAGCAGCTTGGTCGGGGGACTATTACATAGCACAGATACGCAGTATTTT. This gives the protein CASSLVGGLLHSTDTQYF.

CDR3: CASSPLAGGLDTQYF. The CDR3 DNA reads as TGTGCCAGCAGCCCTTTAGCGGGGGGGCTGGATACGCAGTATTTT. The chain combines TRBV7-2 with TRBJ2-3, with 11 bases matching TRBD2. CDR3 length: 15 amino acids. CDR1 and CDR2 (germline): SGHTA, FQGNSA. Trimming took 5 bases from V and 6 from J; bases not matched to a gene: 7.

The CDR3 DNA reads TGTGCCACCAGTGACATGGGGAGGGATAGCCATGAGCAGTTCTTC. Its protein product is CATSDMGRDSHEQFF. This chain connects TRBV24-1 to TRBJ2-1, with 7 bases fitting TRBD2. Germline V gene data show CDR1 as KGHDR and CDR2 as SFDVKD. J was trimmed by 8 bases and V by 4 bases; bases with no gene match: 10. The CDR3 spans 15 residues.

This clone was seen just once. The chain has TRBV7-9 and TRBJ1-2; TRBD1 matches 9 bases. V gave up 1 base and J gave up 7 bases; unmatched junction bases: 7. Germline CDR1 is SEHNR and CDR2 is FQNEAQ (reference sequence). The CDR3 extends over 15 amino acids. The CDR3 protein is CASSLDGGTGSGYTF. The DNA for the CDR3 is TGTGCCAGCAGCTTAGACGGTGGGACAGGGTCTGGCTACACCTTC.

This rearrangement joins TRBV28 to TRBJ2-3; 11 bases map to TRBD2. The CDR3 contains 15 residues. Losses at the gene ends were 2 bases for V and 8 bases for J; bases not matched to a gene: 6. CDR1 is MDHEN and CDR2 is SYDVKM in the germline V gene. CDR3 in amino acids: CASSLVAGGRLTQYF. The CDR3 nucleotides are TGTGCCAGCAGTTTAGTAGCGGGAGGGAGGCTTACGCAGTATTTT.

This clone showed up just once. The CDR3: CASSPLGQTNTGELFF. The CDR3 DNA reads TGTGCCAGCTCACCACTAGGACAGACGAACACCGGGGAGCTGTTTTTT. The chain links TRBV18 to TRBJ2-2, with D perhaps matching TRBD1 (6 bases). This CDR3 has 16 amino acids. The V end was cut by 1 base, the J end by 0 bases, with 9 bases between. CDR1 KGHSH and CDR2 LQKENI come from the germline V gene.

The CDR3 nucleotides read TGTGCCAGCAGCTCGTACAGCTCCTATAATTCACCCCTCCACTTT. This codes for CASSSYSSYNSPLHF. The rearrangement joins TRBV5-6 to TRBJ1-6; no definite D call. V shed 3 bases and J shed 0 bases, with 7 bases lying between them. Germline assignment: CDR1 SGHDT and CDR2 YYEEEE. The CDR3 sequence is 15 residues long.

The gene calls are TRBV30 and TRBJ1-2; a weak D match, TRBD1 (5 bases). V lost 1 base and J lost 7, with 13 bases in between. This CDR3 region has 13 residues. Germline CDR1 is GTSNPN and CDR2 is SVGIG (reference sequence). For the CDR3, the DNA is TGTGCCTGGAGTGCCGATGGGGGGAGTGGCTACACCTTC. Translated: CAWSADGGSGYTF.

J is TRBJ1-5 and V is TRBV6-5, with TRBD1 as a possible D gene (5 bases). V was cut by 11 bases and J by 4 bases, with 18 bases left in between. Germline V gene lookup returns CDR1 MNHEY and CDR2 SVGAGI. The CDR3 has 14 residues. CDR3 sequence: CAVLAWGGNQPQHF. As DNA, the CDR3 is TGTGCCGTCCTAGCGTGGGGGGGAAATCAGCCCCAGCATTTT.

In DNA, the CDR3 is TGCAGCATTAAACAGGGTTACGAGCAGTACTTC. This encodes CSIKQGYEQYF. This chain joins TRBV29-1 and TRBJ2-7, with D tentatively TRBD1 (6 bases). The CDR3 covers 11 residues. Germline CDR1 and CDR2: SQVTM and ANQGSEA. V shed 8 bases and J shed 4 bases, with 12 bases lying between them.

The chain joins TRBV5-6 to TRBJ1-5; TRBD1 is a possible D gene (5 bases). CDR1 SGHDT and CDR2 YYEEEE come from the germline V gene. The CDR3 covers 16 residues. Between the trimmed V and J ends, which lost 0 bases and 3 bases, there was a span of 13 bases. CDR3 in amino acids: CASSLGLKGFNQPQHF. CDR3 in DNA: TGTGCCAGCAGCTTGGGATTAAAGGGGTTCAATCAGCCCCAGCATTTT.